The clone carrying this T cell receptor beta chain was detected many times. Its antigen is not identified. This sample is part of a study of identical twins. Each cDNA held unique molecular identifiers, and template switching gave it a universal primer site. MiXCR, applied by TCRdb to the 5' RACE reads, yields one record per CDR3 protein. Of hundreds of thousands of distinct CDR3 sequences detected, around a sixth appear once; the ten largest clones hold around 13%. Study outcomes and limitations: Where beta out-of-frame sequences were concerned, excess twin sharing was weaker.

Germline V gene data show CDR1 as SGHTA and CDR2 as FQGNSA. The CDR3 length is 14 residues. Trimming shortened V by 5 bases and J by 7 bases, and 15 bases separated the two germline ends. These same data were also listed under a study on T cells expressing NK-cell markers. That source notes: The CD3+CD56-NKG2C+ fraction of a handful of donors was also led by these clonotypes.

The clonotype originates from a woman aged 18-29 years in good health. The sample was PBMCs. This chain uses TRBV7-2 with TRBJ2-1; a weak D match, TRBD2 (6 bases). This CDR3 reads CASSPPKTRNEQFF. In nucleotides, the CDR3 is TGTGCCAGCAGCCCGCCTAAGACTAGGAATGAGCAGTTCTTC. Using reference TRBV7-2 and TRBJ2-1 for the parts outside the CDR3, the full variable domain is GAGVSQSPSNKVTEKGKDVELRCDPISGHTALYWYRQSLGQGLEFLIYFQGNSAPDKSGLPSDRFSAERTGGSVSTLTIQRTQQEDSAVYLCASSPPKTRNEQFFGPGTRLTVL.